Below, 24 T cell receptor beta chains from the same sample are listed, as sequenced in a study of cytomegalovirus exposure and HLA in healthy donors. The PCR was carried out with 60 Vbeta primers and 13 Jbeta primers. The method was immunoSEQ multiplex PCR; TCRdb's version includes in-frame clones alone and lacks a portion of them. The data show about 64,000 clones, around 78% seen once. The sample was PBMCs. Receptors originate from a man between 18 and 29 years old in good health and CMV-seropositive.

The table lists this clone with a few counts. J is TRBJ1-4 and V is TRBV6-1; TRBD1 is a possible D gene (5 bases). Germline loops: CDR1 MNHNS, CDR2 SASEGT. The CDR3 sequence is 13 residues long. V gave up 11 bases and J gave up 2 bases, with 12 bases separating them. CDR3: CAVGGATNEKLFF. In DNA form, the CDR3 reads TGTGCCGTAGGAGGGGCCACTAATGAAAAACTGTTTTTT.

A single count supports this clone. The chain links TRBV2 to TRBJ2-2; 8 bases map to TRBD1. The CDR3 contains 16 residues. Germline V gene data show CDR1 as SNHLY and CDR2 as FYNNEI. Trimming at V came to 5 bases and at J to 4 bases, leaving 9 bases not matched to a gene. As DNA, the CDR3 is TGTGCCAGCAGTTCACTACAGGGGGATTTCACCGGGGAGCTGTTTTTT. Translated, it gives CASSSLQGDFTGELFF.

This chain uses TRBV28 with TRBJ2-5; tentatively, D is TRBD1 (6 bases). The CDR3 totals 13 residues. The germline V gene has CDR1 MDHEN and CDR2 SYDVKM. Trimming stripped 8 bases from V and 4 bases from J, with 14 bases between. CDR3 region: CASSSGALETQYF. The DNA of the CDR3 is TGTGCCAGCTCCTCAGGGGCTCTAGAGACCCAGTACTTC.

The CDR3 nucleotides read TGTGCCAGCAGCTTAGGGGACAGGGGTCCCTACGAGCAGTACTTC. Translation gives CASSLGDRGPYEQYF. This chain uses TRBV11-2 with TRBJ2-7; 10 nucleotides line up with TRBD1. J gave up 2 bases and V 1 base, and 2 bases lay outside the gene matches. The CDR3 has 15 amino acids. Germline V gene sequence: CDR1 SGHAT, CDR2 FQNNGV.

The chain recombines TRBV7-2 with TRBJ2-3; no clear D. Trimming stripped 3 bases from V and 3 bases from J, with 7 bases between. Germline CDR1 and CDR2: SGHTA and FQGNSA. There are 13 residues in the CDR3. The CDR3 sequence: CASSFSRTDTQYF. Here the CDR3 DNA reads TGTGCCAGCAGCTTCTCTAGGACAGATACGCAGTATTTT.

The genes are TRBV5-1 and TRBJ1-6, with no clear D. Trimming shortened V by 0 bases and J by 6 bases, and 4 bases separated the two germline ends. This CDR3 comprises 13 residues. CDR1 and CDR2 (germline): SGHRS, YFSETQ. The CDR3 bases are TGCGCCAGCAGCTTGGGCGGTAATTCACCCCTCCACTTT. Its translation: CASSLGGNSPLHF.

The chain joins TRBV29-1 to TRBJ2-1, with TRBD2 matching 9 bases. The germline CDR1 and CDR2 sequences are SQVTM and ANQGSEA. The trim removed 3 bases at V and 8 bases at J, leaving 8 bases unmatched. The CDR3 runs 14 residues. CDR3 nucleotides: TGCAGCGTTGACGGGCGGGAGGGCCTCGATGAGCAGTTCTTC. Translating it yields CSVDGREGLDEQFF.

There are a few counts of this clone. This chain joins TRBV29-1 and TRBJ2-7, with 7 bases lining up with TRBD1. Germline assignment: CDR1 SQVTM and CDR2 ANQGSEA. The CDR3 spans 11 residues. The V gene end was trimmed by 6 bases and the J gene end by 4 bases; junction bases not matched to a gene: 3. The CDR3 DNA reads TGCAGCGTCCCGGGACAGTACGAGCAGTACTTC. Protein sequence: CSVPGQYEQYF.

The V and J genes are TRBV6-5 and TRBJ1-1, with unresolved D. Germline V gene lookup returns CDR1 MNHEY and CDR2 SVGAGI. With 5 bases removed from V and 5 bases from J, the gap between germline ends came to 12 bases. The CDR3 length is 13 residues. The CDR3 DNA is TGTGCCAGCAGTCCCGAGGGCCGTACTGAAGCTTTCTTT. Amino acids: CASSPEGRTEAFF.

The chain uses TRBV12-5 and TRBJ2-3, with 14 nucleotides matching TRBD2. Germline CDR1 is LGHNT and CDR2 is FRNRAP. Unmatched junction bases numbered 3, after V lost 5 bases and J lost 2 bases. The CDR3 covers 16 residues. The CDR3 DNA sequence: TGTGCTAGTGGTGCGGGACTAGCGGGAGACACAGATACGCAGTATTTT. Its protein is CASGAGLAGDTDTQYF.

This clone was seen a handful of times. The chain employs TRBV5-4 and TRBJ2-7; TRBD2 agrees at 8 bases. This CDR3 has 12 residues. The J segment lost 12 bases and the V segment lost 3 bases, leaving 8 bases of the junction unmatched. Germline CDR1 reads SGHNT; CDR2 reads YYREEE (reference sequence). Here the CDR3 reads CASSSGGGTGYF. The CDR3 bases are TGTGCCAGCAGCTCGGGAGGGGGTACTGGGTACTTC.

This clone has ten or more counts. The CDR3 region is CSPGGNYGYTF. The CDR3, as DNA: TGCAGCCCCGGGGGTAACTATGGCTACACCTTC. The V and J genes are TRBV29-1 and TRBJ1-2; D might be TRBD1 (5 bases). V lost 8 bases, J lost 1 base, and 8 bases lay in between. CDR3 length equals 11 residues. The germline V gene has CDR1 SQVTM and CDR2 ANQGSEA.

J is TRBJ1-1 and V is TRBV10-3; D ambiguous. The CDR3 runs 12 residues. The V end was cut by 7 bases, the J end by 1 base, with 7 bases between. From germline, CDR1 is ENHRY and CDR2 SYGVKD. CDR3 protein: CAINSGNTEAFF. The CDR3 DNA sequence: TGTGCCATCAACTCAGGGAACACTGAAGCTTTCTTT.

This sequence joins TRBV6-1 and TRBJ1-3, with 7 positions matching TRBD1. Unmatched junction bases numbered 9, after V lost 6 bases and J lost 4 bases. This CDR3 is built from 15 residues. The germline gives CDR1 MNHNS, CDR2 SASEGT. The CDR3 DNA sequence: TGTGCCAGCAGCCCCCTGACAGGGACAGGAAACACCATATATTTT. Translating it yields CASSPLTGTGNTIYF.

CDR3 coding DNA: TGTGCCAGCATGGCAGGGGTCCAGCCCCAGCATTTT. Protein sequence: CASMAGVQPQHF. J is TRBJ1-5 and V is TRBV6-5, with TRBD1 as a possible D gene (6 bases). The CDR3 covers 12 residues. Germline CDR1 reads MNHEY; CDR2 reads SVGAGI. Trimming left V 7 bases short and J 7 bases short, with 11 bases between.

This clone was seen a few times. This chain joins TRBV6-6 and TRBJ2-7; TRBD1 agrees at 7 bases. V dropped 6 bases and J dropped 7; count of bases not matched to a gene: 9. CDR1 and CDR2 from the germline V gene are MNHNY and SVGAGI (reference sequence). The CDR3 length is 13 residues. DNA of the CDR3: TGTGCCAGCAGGGGGGACAGTGCGAGAGAGCAGTACTTC. Translation gives CASRGDSAREQYF.

The chain combines TRBV2 with TRBJ1-1, with D unresolved. Germline CDR1 SNHLY, CDR2 FYNNEI. The V and J ends lost 7 bases and 7 bases respectively, with 10 bases between them. The CDR3 consists of 11 residues. CDR3 sequence reads: CASTLTDEAFF. Here the CDR3 DNA reads TGTGCCAGCACCCTGACTGATGAAGCTTTCTTT.

The rearrangement links TRBV6-5 to TRBJ2-4, with 7 bases that match TRBD1. After removal of 6 bases from V and 11 bases from J, the junction contained 16 bases not matched to a gene. CDR3 length: 15 amino acids. Germline V lookup: CDR1 MNHEY, CDR2 SVGAGI. DNA for the CDR3: TGTGCCAGCAGGAAGAGGGACAGCCCTGGGAGTGTTCAGTACTTC. It translates to CASRKRDSPGSVQYF.

This chain uses TRBV29-1 with TRBJ1-3, with D unclear. The germline V gene encodes CDR1 SQVTM and CDR2 ANQGSEA. V lost 1 base to trimming and J lost 8 bases, with 21 bases between them. The CDR3 sequence is 16 residues long. In DNA form, the CDR3 reads TGCAGCGTTGAAGGAGGTGATTCGGCAGCATTGGACACCATATATTTT. This translates into CSVEGGDSAALDTIYF.

The CDR3 sequence: CAWSVKDRPYNSPLHF. The CDR3 coding sequence is TGTGCCTGGAGTGTTAAGGACAGACCCTATAATTCACCCCTCCACTTT. The chain employs TRBV30 and TRBJ1-6; perhaps TRBD1 as D (6 bases). This CDR3 has 16 residues. CDR1 is GTSNPN and CDR2 is SVGIG in the germline V gene (reference sequence). V was clipped by 0 bases and J by 2 bases, with 11 bases between them.

The gene calls are TRBV4-1 and TRBJ2-1; 8 positions agree with TRBD2. After removal of 0 bases from V and 4 bases from J, the junction contained 2 bases not matched to a gene. Germline V gene lookup returns CDR1 MGHRA and CDR2 YSYEKL. This CDR3 contains 15 residues. The CDR3 loop reads CASSQETSGYNEQFF. CDR3 coding DNA: TGCGCCAGCAGCCAAGAAACTAGCGGTTACAATGAGCAGTTCTTC.

The chain links TRBV14 to TRBJ2-3, with a weak D call TRBD1 (5 bases). Germline values: CDR1 SGHDN, CDR2 FVKESK. This CDR3 is built from 13 residues. Trimming removed 8 bases at V and 2 bases at J, with 11 bases between. As DNA, the CDR3 is TGTGCCAGCGGTGGACAACTCACAGATACGCAGTATTTT. It codes for CASGGQLTDTQYF.

The chain uses TRBV29-1 and TRBJ2-1, with 10 bases aligning to TRBD2. This CDR3 region has 12 residues. V was clipped by 6 bases and J by 12 bases; unmatched bases: 8. CDR1 is SQVTM and CDR2 is ANQGSEA in the germline V gene. Here the CDR3 DNA reads TGCAGCGTCCGACTAGCGGGTTACGGGCAGTTCTTC. Its translation is CSVRLAGYGQFF.

The chain couples TRBV11-2 to TRBJ2-3; D unresolved. The CDR3 runs to 15 residues. Per germline, CDR1 SGHAT and CDR2 FQNNGV. Trimming stripped 6 bases from V and 0 bases from J, with 13 bases between. The CDR3: CASRKNQASTDTQYF. CDR3 coding DNA: TGTGCCAGCAGAAAAAATCAGGCTAGCACAGATACGCAGTATTTT.